This T cell receptor beta chain appears in the sequencing data of a study of preoperative IRX-2 immunotherapy in early breast cancer. In regard to this clone: This sample includes further DNA sequences coding for the same CDR3.

Treatment given: preoperative locoregional IRX-2 cytokine immunotherapy. Preoperative locoregional IRX-2 cytokine immunotherapy was tested in the phase Ib source study. Here immunoSEQ multiplex PCR was the method, and the copy in TCRdb shows in-frame clones only, minus some. The data hold more than 25,000 clones, with about 81% observed a single time. This sequence originates from a human donor with breast cancer. The input for sequencing was lymph node tissue, taken after IRX-2 immunotherapy.

The CDR3 nucleotides read TGCGCCAGCAGCCCGGGACAGGGGAACTATGGCTACACCTTC. Its protein product is CASSPGQGNYGYTF. The chain carries TRBV5-1 and TRBJ1-2; 10 bases line up with TRBD1. The V segment lost 4 bases and the J segment 2 bases; nucleotides outside the gene matches: 2. CDR3 length: 14 amino acids. Germline CDR1 reads SGHRS; CDR2 reads YFSETQ.